This T cell receptor (beta chain) emerged from a study of early T cells in non-severe SARS-CoV-2 infection. Across the study: Chains from this unsorted whole-blood bulk RNA could not be paired.

Findings and caveats of the study: VDJdb matching, biased toward anti-spike CD8 responses, missed private and CD4 specificities.

In regard to this clonotype: The antigen is undetermined. A much larger clone lies one base from this, so it may be a read error.

As part of library construction, unique molecular identifiers were attached to individual cDNA molecules. TCRdb processed the 5' RACE reads anew with MiXCR; each CDR3 protein has one entry. This sample has roughly 34,000 distinct CDR3 sequences, with about 4.5% found just once. The sequence derives from an adult who was a healthcare worker with PCR-confirmed SARS-CoV-2 infection or an uninfected control (not recorded which). Specimen: whole blood.

CDR3 DNA sequence: TGTGTCAGCAGCTTAACGGCAGATACGCAGTATTTT. Amino acid sequence: CVSSLTADTQYF. The genes are TRBV7-3 and TRBJ2-3; no clear D gene. Germline values: CDR1 SGHTA, CDR2 FQGTGA. The CDR3 is 12 residues long.